This entry concerns a single T cell receptor (beta chain). Produced via immunoSEQ multiplex PCR; TCRdb's table is partial and in-frame only. The sample carries approximately 100,000 clones, over 75% recorded once. V was trimmed by 2 bases and J by 6 bases, leaving 10 bases between them. Germline V gene sequence: CDR1 KGHSH, CDR2 LQKENI. The CDR3 length is 13 residues. This entry belongs to a study of OX40 agonist ivuxolimab in advanced cancers. Turning to the study itself: Patients received intravenous ivuxolimab every 2 weeks at 0.01 to 10 mg/kg.

This chain uses TRBV18 with TRBJ1-2, with D uncertain. Here the sequenced sample was CD4+ or CD8+ T cells sorted from blood, taken in a trial of the OX40 agonist ivuxolimab. The source is an adult with an advanced solid tumor such as melanoma, head and neck, liver or kidney cancer. The CDR3 loop is CASSPSGLNGYTF. In nucleotides, the CDR3 is TGTGCCAGCTCACCATCCGGGTTGAATGGCTACACCTTC.